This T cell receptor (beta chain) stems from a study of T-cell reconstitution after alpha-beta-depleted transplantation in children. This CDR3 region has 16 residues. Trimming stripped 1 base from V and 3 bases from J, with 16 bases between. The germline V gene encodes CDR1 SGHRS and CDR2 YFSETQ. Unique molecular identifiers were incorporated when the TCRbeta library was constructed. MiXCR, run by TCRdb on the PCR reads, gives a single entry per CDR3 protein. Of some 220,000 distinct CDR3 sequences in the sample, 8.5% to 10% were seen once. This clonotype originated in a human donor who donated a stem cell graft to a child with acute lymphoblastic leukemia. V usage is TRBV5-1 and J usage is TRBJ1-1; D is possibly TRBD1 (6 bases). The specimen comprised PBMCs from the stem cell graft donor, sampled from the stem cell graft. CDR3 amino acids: CASSLFGGQADTEAFF. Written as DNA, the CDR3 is TGCGCCAGCAGCTTGTTTGGGGGGCAGGCCGACACTGAAGCTTTCTTT.